One sample yielded the 24 T cell receptor beta chains listed below, sequenced in a study of shared clonotypes between healthy human individuals. Repertoires were generated with immunoSEQ multiplex PCR, while TCRdb's copy carries only in-frame clones and drops some. The table lists about 1 million clones, 70% to 80% of them singletons. Sequenced material: memory CD4+ T cells sorted from blood. Subset in this sample: CD45RA-negative fraction. All receptors come from a man between 18 and 35 years old in good health.

The chain uses TRBV2 and TRBJ2-2, with 8 bases that match TRBD2. Germline trimming cut 7 bases from V and 1 base from J; bases unmatched to any gene: 5. The CDR3 has 15 amino acids. Germline CDR1 and CDR2: SNHLY and FYNNEI. The CDR3 coding sequence is TGTGCCAGCAAACGGGGACTAGTGAACACCGGGGAGCTGTTTTTT. Its translation: CASKRGLVNTGELFF.

The chain combines TRBV29-1 with TRBJ2-3, with a possible D match to TRBD2 (6 bases). Looked up from germline, CDR1 is SQVTM and CDR2 is ANQGSEA. The CDR3 sequence is 14 residues long. V shed 5 bases and J shed 0 bases, with 12 bases lying between them. CDR3 in amino acids: CSVREGTSTDTQYF. CDR3 sequence (DNA): TGCAGCGTTCGTGAAGGGACTAGCACAGATACGCAGTATTTT.

The chain couples TRBV6-5 to TRBJ2-7; a weak D match, TRBD1 (6 bases). This CDR3 contains 16 residues. CDR1 and CDR2 from the germline V gene are MNHEY and SVGAGI. With 0 bases removed from V and 7 bases from J, the gap between germline ends came to 19 bases. The DNA of the CDR3 is TGTGCCAGCAGTTACTCGATGCCACCTCCGAGGGGGGAGCAGTACTTC. Its protein is CASSYSMPPPRGEQYF.

In this sample, this clone turned up once. V gene TRBV7-2 combines with J gene TRBJ2-7; D possibly matches TRBD1 or TRBD2 (5 bases each). Germline V gene sequence: CDR1 SGHTA, CDR2 FQGNSA. This CDR3 is 15 amino acids long. Trimming pared 5 bases from V and 3 bases from J, leaving 17 bases between. The CDR3 DNA reads as TGTGCCAGCAGCCCTGGGTGGGACCAGATCTACGAGCAGTACTTC. Encoded protein: CASSPGWDQIYEQYF.

The chain combines TRBV6-5 with TRBJ2-3, with TRBD1 matching over 9 bases. This CDR3 has 16 residues. V was clipped by 4 bases and J by 2 bases; unmatched bases: 7. The germline V gene has CDR1 MNHEY and CDR2 SVGAGI. As DNA, the CDR3 is TGTGCCAGCAGTTTTCGGACAGGGGTATCCACAGATACGCAGTATTTT. Protein product: CASSFRTGVSTDTQYF.

The V gene is TRBV27, the J gene TRBJ1-5; D perhaps matches TRBD1 (6 bases). Trimming left V 11 bases short and J 10 bases short, with 24 bases between. The CDR3 spans 14 residues. CDR1 and CDR2 (germline): MNHEY, SMNVEV (reference sequence). CDR3: CALHKFRGAQPQHF. CDR3 bases: TGTGCCCTACATAAGTTCAGGGGCGCCCAACCCCAGCATTTT.

Turning to this clone: The sample contains more than one DNA sequence encoding this CDR3. V usage is TRBV19 and J usage is TRBJ2-7; 11 bases agree with TRBD2. J was trimmed by 0 bases and V by 6 bases; bases with no gene match: 1. The CDR3 runs to 14 residues. Germline CDR1 is LNHDA and CDR2 is SQIVND (reference sequence). This CDR3 is CASSGLAGSYEQYF. CDR3 bases: TGTGCCAGTAGCGGACTAGCGGGCTCCTACGAGCAGTACTTC.

V gene TRBV5-1 combines with J gene TRBJ1-2, with TRBD1 matching 9 bases. Germline V lookup: CDR1 SGHRS, CDR2 YFSETQ. V shed 4 bases, J shed 6 bases, and the junction held 10 bases outside the gene matches. The CDR3 is 15 residues long. The CDR3 DNA is TGCGCCAGCAGCCCGTCGACAGGGGGGATGAATGGCTACACCTTC. Protein product: CASSPSTGGMNGYTF. The complete variable domain, with remaining parts taken from reference TRBV5-1 and TRBJ1-2, reads KAGVTQTPRYLIKTRGQQVTLSCSPISGHRSVSWYQQTPGQGLQFLFEYFSETQRNKGNFPGRFSGRQFSNSRSEMNVSTLELGDSALYLCASSPSTGGMNGYTFGSGTRLTVV.

In its sample, this clone was seen once. V is TRBV6-5 and J is TRBJ2-5, with 9 bases that match TRBD2. V lost 8 bases to trimming and J lost 4 bases; unmatched junction nucleotides: 11. The CDR3 totals 15 residues. Germline values: CDR1 MNHEY, CDR2 SVGAGI. The CDR3 spells CASQKGGRAGETQYF. As DNA, the CDR3 is TGTGCCAGCCAAAAGGGCGGGAGGGCCGGAGAGACCCAGTACTTC.

The rearrangement joins TRBV6-6 to TRBJ1-5; 7 bases align to TRBD1. The CDR3 is made up of 15 amino acids. From germline, CDR1 is MNHNY and CDR2 SVGAGI (reference sequence). Trimming at V came to 5 bases and at J to 3 bases, leaving 7 bases not matched to a gene. The CDR3 nucleotides are TGTGCCAGCAGTCTGACAGGGCCCCTCAATCAGCCCCAGCATTTT. Translated: CASSLTGPLNQPQHF.

A word on this clone: This same CDR3 is encoded by further DNA sequences in the sample. The V gene is TRBV20-1, the J gene TRBJ2-5; D gene ambiguous. The CDR3 runs to 9 residues. From germline, CDR1 is DFQATT and CDR2 SNEGSKA (reference sequence). V was pared by 6 bases and J by 4 bases, with 3 bases between. CDR3 loop: CSAPETQYF. Here the CDR3 DNA reads TGCAGTGCCCCAGAGACCCAGTACTTC.

The chain has TRBV5-1 and TRBJ2-7, with 10 bases aligning to TRBD2. There are 19 residues in the CDR3. V shed 1 base and J 4 bases; nucleotides not matched to a gene: 17. The germline gives CDR1 SGHRS, CDR2 YFSETQ. The CDR3 sequence is CASSLTPKTGLAATYEQYF. CDR3 DNA sequence: TGCGCCAGCAGCTTGACGCCAAAAACAGGACTAGCGGCCACATACGAGCAGTACTTC.

Written as DNA, the CDR3 is TGTGCCAGCAGTGATCCAGGGAGAAACATTCAGTACTTC. This encodes CASSDPGRNIQYF. The chain combines TRBV6-1 with TRBJ2-4; D may match TRBD1 or TRBD2 (5 bases each). CDR1 and CDR2 (germline): MNHNS, SASEGT. V was shortened by 3 bases and J by 6 bases, with 9 bases between the two germline ends. The CDR3 consists of 13 residues.

This rearrangement joins TRBV6-5 to TRBJ2-5; 10 positions agree with TRBD2. Germline trimming cut 6 bases from V and 5 bases from J; bases unmatched to any gene: 9. In germline, CDR1 is MNHEY, CDR2 SVGAGI. This CDR3 region has 15 residues. This CDR3 reads CASRSSGGDWETQYF. The CDR3, as DNA: TGTGCCAGCAGGTCGAGCGGGGGGGATTGGGAGACCCAGTACTTC.

The rearrangement links TRBV10-3 to TRBJ1-6; the match to TRBD1 covers 8 bases. Per germline, CDR1 ENHRY and CDR2 SYGVKD. The CDR3 loop spans 13 amino acids. V shed 6 bases and J 10 bases; nucleotides not matched to a gene: 5. The DNA of the CDR3 is TGTGCCATCAGGGGGACAGGTGAATCACCCCTCCACTTT. This sequence encodes CAIRGTGESPLHF.

This clone showed up just a few times. The chain is built from TRBV5-1 and TRBJ2-5; 9 nucleotides agree with TRBD1. Per germline, CDR1 SGHRS and CDR2 YFSETQ. J was trimmed by 5 bases and V by 4 bases; bases with no gene match: 6. This CDR3 has 14 amino acids. The CDR3 here is CASSIQGADETQYF. CDR3 sequence (DNA): TGCGCCAGCAGCATACAGGGGGCGGACGAGACCCAGTACTTC.

This clone occurred a few times. This same CDR3 is encoded by further DNA sequences in the sample. The V and J genes are TRBV7-2 and TRBJ2-3; 9 bases line up with TRBD2. Germline V CDR1 and CDR2: SGHTA, FQGNSA. The CDR3 has 14 residues. Trimming took 3 bases from V and 4 from J; bases not matched to a gene: 2. The CDR3 DNA reads TGTGCCAGCAGCTTGGGACTAGCATCAGATACGCAGTATTTT. This sequence encodes CASSLGLASDTQYF.

The rearrangement joins TRBV12-5 to TRBJ2-2; D is possibly TRBD1 (5 bases). V gave up 5 bases and J gave up 1 base, with 8 bases separating them. Germline V gene data show CDR1 as LGHNT and CDR2 as FRNRAP. The CDR3 extends over 14 amino acids. This chain's CDR3 is CASGDSVNTGELFF. CDR3 DNA sequence: TGTGCTAGTGGTGACAGCGTGAACACCGGGGAGCTGTTTTTT.

This clone was counted at least ten times. This CDR3 is also generated by other DNA sequences in the sample. The genes are TRBV7-9 and TRBJ2-7; D uncertain. Trimming stripped 2 bases from V and 6 bases from J, with 8 bases between. Germline CDR1 reads SEHNR; CDR2 reads FQNEAQ (reference sequence). The CDR3 extends over 12 amino acids. CDR3 in amino acids: CASSLSVGEQYF. The CDR3 coding sequence is TGTGCCAGCAGCTTAAGTGTGGGCGAGCAGTACTTC. The variable domain in full, with the rest retrieved from reference TRBV7-9 and TRBJ2-7, is DTGVSQNPRHKITKRGQNVTFRCDPISEHNRLYWYRQTLGQGPEFLTYFQNEAQLEKSRLLSDRFSAERPKGSFSTLEIQRTEQGDSAMYLCASSLSVGEQYFGPGTRLTVT.

The chain links TRBV30 to TRBJ2-3; D call uncertain. V lost 2 bases, J lost 6 bases, and 6 bases lay in between. The germline gives CDR1 GTSNPN, CDR2 SVGIG (reference sequence). The CDR3 is 11 amino acids. The CDR3 nucleotides are TGTGCCTGGAGTTTCCCGGATACGCAGTATTTT. Translating gives CAWSFPDTQYF. The variable domain in full, completed from reference TRBV30 and TRBJ2-3, reads SQTIHQWPATLVQPVGSPLSLECTVEGTSNPNLYWYRQAAGRGLQLLFYSVGIGQISSEVPQNLSASRPQDRQFILSSKKLLLSDSGFYLCAWSFPDTQYFGPGTRLTVL.

This chain connects TRBV29-1 to TRBJ2-3; no reliable D call. CDR3 length: 14 amino acids. Germline-derived CDR1 and CDR2 are SQVTM and ANQGSEA. V dropped 3 bases and J dropped 0 bases, with 10 bases sitting between them. The CDR3 DNA reads TGCAGCGTTGAGGGTTCGGCTAGCACAGATACGCAGTATTTT. Translated: CSVEGSASTDTQYF.

The chain carries TRBV6-1 and TRBJ2-7, with D possibly being TRBD2 (6 bases). V shed 3 bases and J shed 2 bases, with 11 bases lying between them. In germline, CDR1 is MNHNS, CDR2 SASEGT. The CDR3 totals 14 residues. CDR3: CASSDFGGTYEQYF. CDR3 coding DNA: TGTGCCAGCAGTGACTTCGGCGGGACCTACGAGCAGTACTTC.

The rearrangement uses TRBV5-1 and TRBJ2-5, with D uncertain. Looked up from germline, CDR1 is SGHRS and CDR2 is YFSETQ. CDR3 length: 14 residues. V lost 7 bases and J 1 base, leaving 14 bases between the germline ends. The DNA of the CDR3 is TGCGCCAGCGCCCCTCGATCGGGCCAAGAGACCCAGTACTTC. Amino acid sequence: CASAPRSGQETQYF.

This clone was observed many times. Other DNA sequences in this specimen translate into the identical CDR3. The rearrangement links TRBV4-3 to TRBJ1-2, with 7 bases identical to TRBD1. The CDR3 totals 17 residues. Losses at the gene ends were 1 base for V and 0 bases for J; bases not matched to a gene: 8. CDR1 LGHNA and CDR2 YSLEER come from the germline V gene. CDR3 protein: CASSQGGTALANYGYTF. CDR3 sequence (DNA): TGCGCCAGCAGCCAAGGGGGGACAGCCCTAGCTAACTATGGCTACACCTTC.